This TCR beta chain was recorded in a study of vaccination and CD4 T cells after COVID-19. Whole-study context: From HCoV-229E, HCoV-OC43, HCoV-NL63 and SARS-CoV-2, overlapping spike peptides were used to stimulate the cells.

A note on this clonotype: Its cognate antigen is unknown.

As to treatment: approximately 10-day PBMC culture with coronavirus spike peptide pools or control peptides (ViraFEST assay). With fresh IL-2 medium, half the medium was replaced on days 3 and 7. V shed 3 bases and J shed 6 bases, with 9 bases lying between them. Germline CDR1 and CDR2: MDHEN and SYDVKM. The CDR3 is 13 residues long. CD4+ T cells that had been cultured provided DNA sequenced with the Oncomine TCR Beta short-read assay. It was cultured CD4+ T cells from which genomic DNA was extracted. One entry per CDR3 protein results from TCRdb running MiXCR on the PCR reads. The data contain roughly 15,000 distinct CDR3 sequences, 26% of them seen just once; the ten biggest clones take up approximately 23%.

The J gene is TRBJ2-1, the V gene TRBV28; D remains unclear. This TCR came from a human donor with COVID-19. Source material: cultured CD4+ T cells from blood. The CDR3 reads CASSFSGSNEQFF. CDR3 sequence (DNA): TGTGCCAGCAGTTTTTCCGGTAGCAATGAGCAGTTCTTC.